This T cell receptor (beta chain) originates from a study of blood T cell repertoires in COVID-19. On the study more broadly: Researchers got acute and convalescent COVID-19 samples from the United States, Italy and Spain. PBMCs, B-cell-depleted T cells, or T cells were the source of the cDNA or gDNA that made up the material.

This clone was seen a handful of times. In the source study's methods: Amplification of reference gene primers provided the estimated nucleated cell counts. Clones were sequenced by immunoSEQ multiplex PCR, and TCRdb holds only the in-frame ones, with some missing. V, J and clone size reflect that table, while D and trimming were determined from the DNA. The table records around 67,000 clones, around 90% of them present only once. The CDR3 spans 17 residues. Germline CDR1 is SGHDT and CDR2 is YYEEEE. Trimming took off 2 bases at V and 0 bases at J, with 12 bases between the two ends. Sequencing was done on a sample of peripheral blood. The TCR was taken from a woman older than 75 with active or convalescent COVID-19. The gene calls are TRBV5-6 and TRBJ1-6; D call uncertain. CDR3 sequence reads: CASSFYMSGSYNSPLHF. In DNA form, the CDR3 reads TGTGCCAGCAGCTTCTACATGTCGGGCTCCTATAATTCACCCCTCCACTTT.